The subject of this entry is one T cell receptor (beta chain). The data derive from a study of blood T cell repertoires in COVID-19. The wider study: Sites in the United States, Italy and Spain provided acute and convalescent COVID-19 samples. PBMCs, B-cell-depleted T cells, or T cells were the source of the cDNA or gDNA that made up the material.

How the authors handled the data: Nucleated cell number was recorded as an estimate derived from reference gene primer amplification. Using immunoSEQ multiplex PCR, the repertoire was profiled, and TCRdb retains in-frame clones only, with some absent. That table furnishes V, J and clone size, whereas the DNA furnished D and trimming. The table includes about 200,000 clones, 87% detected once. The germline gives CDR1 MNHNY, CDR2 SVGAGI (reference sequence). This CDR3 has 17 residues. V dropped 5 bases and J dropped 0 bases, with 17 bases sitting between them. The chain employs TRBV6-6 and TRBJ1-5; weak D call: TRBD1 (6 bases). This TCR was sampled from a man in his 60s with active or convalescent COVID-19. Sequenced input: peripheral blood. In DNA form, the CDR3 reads TGTGCCAGCAGTCGAGGAACAGGGTCAGATAGCAATCAGCCCCAGCATTTT. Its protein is CASSRGTGSDSNQPQHF.